This entry is about one T cell receptor (beta chain). This sample is part of a study of blood T cell repertoires in COVID-19. The wider study: Samples representing acute and convalescent COVID-19 were sourced from the United States, Italy and Spain. Sources were T cells, B-cell-depleted T cells, or PBMCs; the material itself was cDNA or gDNA.

The CDR3 contains 17 residues. Trimming took 6 bases from V and 2 from J; bases not matched to a gene: 9. The germline CDR1 and CDR2 sequences are KGHDR and SFDVKD. Original processing notes: Amplifying reference gene primers gave estimates of nucleated cell counts. Profiling relied on immunoSEQ multiplex PCR, and the TCRdb table lists in-frame clones only, not all of them. V and J calls and clone size are those listed in that table; D and trimming were worked out from the DNA. The sample lists some 110,000 clones, approximately 86% occurring once. The receptor comes from a human donor in a cohort sampled during active COVID-19. The sample was peripheral blood. The J gene is TRBJ2-2, the V gene TRBV24-1; 9 nucleotides line up with TRBD1. CDR3 in amino acids: CATSTGTGKINTGELFF. CDR3 sequence (DNA): TGTGCCACCAGTACCGGGACAGGGAAAATTAACACCGGGGAGCTGTTTTTT.